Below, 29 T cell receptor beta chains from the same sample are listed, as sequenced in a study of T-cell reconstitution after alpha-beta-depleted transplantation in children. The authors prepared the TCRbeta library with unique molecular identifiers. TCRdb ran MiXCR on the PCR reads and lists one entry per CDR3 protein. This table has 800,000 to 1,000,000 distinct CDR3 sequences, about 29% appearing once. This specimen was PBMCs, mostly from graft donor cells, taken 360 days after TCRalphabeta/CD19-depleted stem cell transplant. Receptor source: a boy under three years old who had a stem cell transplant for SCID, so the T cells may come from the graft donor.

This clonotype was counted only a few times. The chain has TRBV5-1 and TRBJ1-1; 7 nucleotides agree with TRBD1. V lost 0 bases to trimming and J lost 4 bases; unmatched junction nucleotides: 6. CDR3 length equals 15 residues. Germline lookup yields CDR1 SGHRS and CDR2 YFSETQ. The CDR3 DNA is TGCGCCAGCAGCTTGGAGGCCAGGGGGAGCACTGAAGCTTTCTTT. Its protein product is CASSLEARGSTEAFF.

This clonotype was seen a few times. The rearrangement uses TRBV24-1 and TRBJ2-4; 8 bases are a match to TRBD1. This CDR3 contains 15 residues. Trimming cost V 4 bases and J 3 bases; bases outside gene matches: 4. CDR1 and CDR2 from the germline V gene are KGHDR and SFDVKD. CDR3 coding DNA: TGTGCCACCAGTGAAATACAGGGGGACAAAAACATTCAGTACTTC. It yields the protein CATSEIQGDKNIQYF.

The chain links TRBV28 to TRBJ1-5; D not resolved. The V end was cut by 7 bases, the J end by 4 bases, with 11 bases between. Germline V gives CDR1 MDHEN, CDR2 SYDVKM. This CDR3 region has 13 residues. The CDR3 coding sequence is TGTGCCAGCATCGAAAGGTGGAATCAGCCCCAGCATTTT. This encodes CASIERWNQPQHF.

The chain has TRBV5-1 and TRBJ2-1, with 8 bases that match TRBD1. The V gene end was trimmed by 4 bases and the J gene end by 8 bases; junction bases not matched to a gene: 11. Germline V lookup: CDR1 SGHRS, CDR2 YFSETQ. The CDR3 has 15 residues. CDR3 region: CASSLPGQAADEQFF. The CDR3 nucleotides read TGCGCCAGCAGCCTACCGGGACAGGCGGCGGATGAGCAGTTCTTC.

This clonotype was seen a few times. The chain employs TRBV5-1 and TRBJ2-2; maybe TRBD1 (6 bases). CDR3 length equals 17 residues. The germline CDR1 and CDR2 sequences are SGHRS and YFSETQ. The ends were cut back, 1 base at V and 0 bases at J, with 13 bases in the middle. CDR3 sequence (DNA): TGCGCCAGCAGCTTGCGGTCTAGACAGGCGAACACCGGGGAGCTGTTTTTT. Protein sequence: CASSLRSRQANTGELFF.

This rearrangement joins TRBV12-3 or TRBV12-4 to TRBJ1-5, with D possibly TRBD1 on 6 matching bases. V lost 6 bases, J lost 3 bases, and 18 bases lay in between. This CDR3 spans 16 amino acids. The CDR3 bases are TGTGCCAGCAGGCCCCGGGCAGGGGCTTCCAATCAGCCCCAGCATTTT. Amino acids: CASRPRAGASNQPQHF.

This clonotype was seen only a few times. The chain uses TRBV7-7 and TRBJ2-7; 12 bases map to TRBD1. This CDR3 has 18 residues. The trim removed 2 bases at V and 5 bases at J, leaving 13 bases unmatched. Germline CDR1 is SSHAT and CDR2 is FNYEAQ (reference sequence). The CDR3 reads CASSLTLAGTGGRNEQYF. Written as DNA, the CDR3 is TGTGCCAGCAGCTTAACCCTAGCAGGGACAGGGGGCCGAAACGAGCAGTACTTC.

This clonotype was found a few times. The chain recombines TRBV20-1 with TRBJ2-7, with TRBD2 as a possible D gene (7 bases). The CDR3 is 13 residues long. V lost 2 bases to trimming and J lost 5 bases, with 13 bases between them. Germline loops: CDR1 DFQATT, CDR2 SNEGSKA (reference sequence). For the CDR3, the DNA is TGCAGTGCTAGAAGGGGGGGCAATAACGAGCAGTACTTC. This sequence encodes CSARRGGNNEQYF.

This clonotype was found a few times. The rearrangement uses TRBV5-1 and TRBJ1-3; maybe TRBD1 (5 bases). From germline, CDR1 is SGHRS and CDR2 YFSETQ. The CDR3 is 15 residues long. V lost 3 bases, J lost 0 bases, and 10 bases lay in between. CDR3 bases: TGCGCCAGCAGCTCGCGGGGGAGCTCTGGAAACACCATATATTTT. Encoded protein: CASSSRGSSGNTIYF.

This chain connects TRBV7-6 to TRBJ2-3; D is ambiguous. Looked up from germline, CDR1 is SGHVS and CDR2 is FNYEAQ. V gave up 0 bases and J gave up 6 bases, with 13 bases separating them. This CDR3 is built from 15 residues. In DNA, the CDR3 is TGTGCCAGCAGCTTAGCAGGTGGGATCTGGGATACGCAGTATTTT. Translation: CASSLAGGIWDTQYF. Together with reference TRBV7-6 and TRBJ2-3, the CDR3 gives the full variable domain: GAGVSQSPRYKVTKRGQDVALRCDPISGHVSLYWYRQALGQGPEFLTYFNYEAQQDKSGLPNDRFSAERPEGSISTLTIQRTEQRDSAMYRCASSLAGGIWDTQYFGPGTRLTVL.

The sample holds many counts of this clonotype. The CDR3: CASSFGLAGDNEQFF. DNA of the CDR3: TGCGCCAGCAGCTTCGGACTAGCGGGGGACAATGAGCAGTTCTTC. The J gene is TRBJ2-1, the V gene TRBV5-1; TRBD2 matches 13 bases. With V trimmed by 2 bases and J by 5 bases, 1 base remained unmatched. Germline V gives CDR1 SGHRS, CDR2 YFSETQ. CDR3 length: 15 amino acids.

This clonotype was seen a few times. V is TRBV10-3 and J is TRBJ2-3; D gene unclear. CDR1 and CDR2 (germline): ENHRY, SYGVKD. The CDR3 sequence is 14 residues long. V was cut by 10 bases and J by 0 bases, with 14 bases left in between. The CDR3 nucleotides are TGTGCCACCCAAGGGCAGGCTAGCACAGATACGCAGTATTTT. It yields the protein CATQGQASTDTQYF.

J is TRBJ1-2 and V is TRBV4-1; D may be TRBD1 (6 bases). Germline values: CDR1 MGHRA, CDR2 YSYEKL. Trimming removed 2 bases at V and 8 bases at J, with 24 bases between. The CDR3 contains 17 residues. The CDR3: CASSQRNGTRGSWGYTF. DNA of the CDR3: TGCGCCAGCAGCCAAAGGAACGGGACCAGGGGAAGTTGGGGCTACACCTTC.

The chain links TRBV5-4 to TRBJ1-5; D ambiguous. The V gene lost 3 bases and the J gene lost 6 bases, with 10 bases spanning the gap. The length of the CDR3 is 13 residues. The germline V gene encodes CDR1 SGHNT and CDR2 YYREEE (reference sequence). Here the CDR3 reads CASSSYTSQPQHF. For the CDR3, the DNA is TGTGCCAGCAGCTCGTATACGAGTCAGCCCCAGCATTTT.

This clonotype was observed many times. DNA of the CDR3: TGCAGCGTCCCCGAACCCCACAAGTTCCTCAATGAGCAGTTCTTC. As protein: CSVPEPHKFLNEQFF. The chain is built from TRBV29-1 and TRBJ2-1; D is ambiguous. CDR1 and CDR2 from the germline V gene are SQVTM and ANQGSEA. This CDR3 contains 15 residues. V lost 6 bases and J lost 6, with 21 bases in between.

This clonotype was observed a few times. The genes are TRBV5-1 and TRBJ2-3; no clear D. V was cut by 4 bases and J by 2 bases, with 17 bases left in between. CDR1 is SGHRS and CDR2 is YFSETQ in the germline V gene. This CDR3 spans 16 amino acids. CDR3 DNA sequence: TGCGCCAGCAGCCAACGACATACTTATTACACAGATACGCAGTATTTT. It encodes CASSQRHTYYTDTQYF.

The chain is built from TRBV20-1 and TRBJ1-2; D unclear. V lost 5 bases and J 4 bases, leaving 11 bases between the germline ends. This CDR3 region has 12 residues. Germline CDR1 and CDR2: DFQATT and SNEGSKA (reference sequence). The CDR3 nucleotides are TGCAGTGCTCCCACCTCGGGCTATGGCTACACCTTC. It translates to CSAPTSGYGYTF.

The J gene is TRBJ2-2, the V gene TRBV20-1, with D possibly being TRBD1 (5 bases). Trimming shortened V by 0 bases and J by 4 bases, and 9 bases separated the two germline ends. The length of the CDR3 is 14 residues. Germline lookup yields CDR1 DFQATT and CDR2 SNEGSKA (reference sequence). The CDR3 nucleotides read TGCAGTGCTAGAGAGGGGCGCGGCACCGGGGAGCTGTTTTTT. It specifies CSAREGRGTGELFF.

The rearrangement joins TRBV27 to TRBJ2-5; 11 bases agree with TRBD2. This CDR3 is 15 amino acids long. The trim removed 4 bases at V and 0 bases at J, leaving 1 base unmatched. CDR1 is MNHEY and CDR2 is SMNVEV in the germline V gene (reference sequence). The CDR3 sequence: CASSSSGGYQETQYF. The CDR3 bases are TGTGCCAGCAGTTCTAGCGGGGGGTACCAAGAGACCCAGTACTTC.

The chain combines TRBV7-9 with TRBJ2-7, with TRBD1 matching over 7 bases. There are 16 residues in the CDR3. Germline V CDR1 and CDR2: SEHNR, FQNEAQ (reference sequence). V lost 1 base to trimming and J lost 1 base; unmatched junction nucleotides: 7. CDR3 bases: TGTGCCAGCAGCTTAGTGGACCGGGACAGATCCTACGAGCAGTACTTC. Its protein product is CASSLVDRDRSYEQYF.

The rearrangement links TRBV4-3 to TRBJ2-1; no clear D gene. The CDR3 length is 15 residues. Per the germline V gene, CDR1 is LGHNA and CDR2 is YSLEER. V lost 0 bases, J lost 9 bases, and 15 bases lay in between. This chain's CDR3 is CASSQERLSPSEQFF. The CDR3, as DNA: TGCGCCAGCAGCCAAGAGCGATTATCCCCCAGTGAGCAGTTCTTC.

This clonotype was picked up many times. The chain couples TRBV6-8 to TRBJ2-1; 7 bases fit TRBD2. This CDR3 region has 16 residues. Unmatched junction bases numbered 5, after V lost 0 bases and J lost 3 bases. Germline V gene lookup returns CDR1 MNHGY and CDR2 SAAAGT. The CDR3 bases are TGTGCCAGCAGTTACTCCGGCGGGGGACTCTACAATGAGCAGTTCTTC. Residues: CASSYSGGGLYNEQFF.

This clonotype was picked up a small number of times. CDR3 nucleotide sequence: TGTGCCAGCAGTTCACCGGACAGGAAAGAGACCCAGTACTTC. Encoded protein: CASSSPDRKETQYF. V and J are TRBV12-3 or TRBV12-4 and TRBJ2-5, with 7 nucleotides matching TRBD1. The CDR3 is 14 residues long. The V and J ends lost 4 bases and 3 bases, in that order; junction bases with no gene match: 5.

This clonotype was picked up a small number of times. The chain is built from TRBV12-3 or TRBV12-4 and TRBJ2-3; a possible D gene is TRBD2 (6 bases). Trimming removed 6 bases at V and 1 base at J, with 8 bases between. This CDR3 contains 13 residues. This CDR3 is CASRVAGTDTQYF. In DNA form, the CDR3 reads TGTGCCAGCAGGGTAGCGGGCACAGATACGCAGTATTTT.

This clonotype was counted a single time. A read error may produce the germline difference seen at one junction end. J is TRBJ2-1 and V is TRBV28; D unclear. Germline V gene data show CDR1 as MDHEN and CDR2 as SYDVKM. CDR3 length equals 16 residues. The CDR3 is CAGSFSGKGSYNEQFF. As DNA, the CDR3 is TGTGCCGGCAGTTTCTCTGGGAAGGGTTCCTACAATGAGCAGTTCTTC.

The CDR3 loop reads CATKGRGRSYNEQFF. The DNA for the CDR3 is TGTGCCACCAAGGGGCGGGGGAGGTCCTACAATGAGCAGTTCTTC. The V gene is TRBV24-1, the J gene TRBJ2-1; TRBD2 agrees at 7 bases. The CDR3 covers 15 residues. The V segment lost 8 bases and the J segment 1 base; nucleotides outside the gene matches: 7. The germline V gene encodes CDR1 KGHDR and CDR2 SFDVKD.

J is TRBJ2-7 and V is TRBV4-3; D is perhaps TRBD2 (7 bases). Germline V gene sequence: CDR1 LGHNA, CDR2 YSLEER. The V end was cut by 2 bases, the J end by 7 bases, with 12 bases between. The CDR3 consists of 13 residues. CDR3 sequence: CASSQRGGLEQYF. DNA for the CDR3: TGCGCCAGCAGCCAAAGGGGGGGGCTTGAGCAGTACTTC.

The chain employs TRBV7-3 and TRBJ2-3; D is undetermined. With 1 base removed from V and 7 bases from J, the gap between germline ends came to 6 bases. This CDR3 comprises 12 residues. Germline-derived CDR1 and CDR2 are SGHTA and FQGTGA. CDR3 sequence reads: CASSLNGYTQYF. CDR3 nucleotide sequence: TGTGCCAGCAGCTTAAACGGGTATACGCAGTATTTT.

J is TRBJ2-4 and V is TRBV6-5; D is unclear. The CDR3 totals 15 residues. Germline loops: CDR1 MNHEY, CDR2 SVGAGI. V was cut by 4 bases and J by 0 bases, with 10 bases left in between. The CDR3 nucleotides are TGTGCCAGCAGTTCCAACCAACTAGCCAAAAACATTCAGTACTTC. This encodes CASSSNQLAKNIQYF.